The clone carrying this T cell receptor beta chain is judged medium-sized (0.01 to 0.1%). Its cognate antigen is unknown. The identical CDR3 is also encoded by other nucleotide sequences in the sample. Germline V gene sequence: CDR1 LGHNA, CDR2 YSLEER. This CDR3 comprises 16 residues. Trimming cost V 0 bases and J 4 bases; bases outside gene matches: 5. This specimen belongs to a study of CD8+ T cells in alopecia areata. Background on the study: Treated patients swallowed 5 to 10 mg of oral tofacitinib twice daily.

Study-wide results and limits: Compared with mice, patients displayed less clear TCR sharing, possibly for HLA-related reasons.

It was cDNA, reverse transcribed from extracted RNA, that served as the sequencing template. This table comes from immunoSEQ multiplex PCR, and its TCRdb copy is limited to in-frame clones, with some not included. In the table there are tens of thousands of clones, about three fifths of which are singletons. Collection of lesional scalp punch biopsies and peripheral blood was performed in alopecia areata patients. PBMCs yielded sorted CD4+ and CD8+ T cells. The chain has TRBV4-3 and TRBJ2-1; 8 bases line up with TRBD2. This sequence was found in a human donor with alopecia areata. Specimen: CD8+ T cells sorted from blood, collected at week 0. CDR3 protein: CASSQDGGGSYNEQFF. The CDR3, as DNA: TGCGCCAGCAGCCAAGACGGCGGGGGGTCTTACAATGAGCAGTTCTTC.